These 21 T cell receptor beta chains share one sample of origin, sequenced in a study of shared clonotypes between healthy human individuals. Profiling relied on immunoSEQ multiplex PCR, and the TCRdb table lists in-frame clones only, not all of them. The top ten clones hold approximately 12% of a sample with approximately 500,000 clones, roughly 78% of them seen once. Material: PBMCs. All receptors derive from a middle-aged woman in good health. Some clones in this sample may be carry-over from other donors' samples.

This clone came up a few times. The CDR3 nucleotides are TGTGCCACCTTAGCCGGGACAGGGGAGAGGAACACTGAAGCTTTCTTT. Amino acids: CATLAGTGERNTEAFF. V gene TRBV19 combines with J gene TRBJ1-1; 10 bases agree with TRBD1. CDR3 size: 16 residues. With V trimmed by 10 bases and J by 1 base, 12 bases remained unmatched. The germline CDR1 and CDR2 sequences are LNHDA and SQIVND (reference sequence).

The chain employs TRBV28 and TRBJ2-7; D is ambiguous. Germline V gene data show CDR1 as MDHEN and CDR2 as SYDVKM. The germline V and J ends were trimmed by 2 bases and 3 bases, with 8 bases remaining between them. This CDR3 is built from 13 residues. This CDR3 reads CASSLGPFYEQYF. The CDR3 bases are TGTGCCAGCAGTTTAGGGCCTTTCTACGAGCAGTACTTC. The whole variable domain, remainder taken from reference TRBV28 and TRBJ2-7, is DVKVTQSSRYLVKRTGEKVFLECVQDMDHENMFWYRQDPGLGLRLIYFSYDVKMKEKGDIPEGYSVSREKKERFSLILESASTNQTSMYLCASSLGPFYEQYFGPGTRLTVT.

The chain couples TRBV11-2 to TRBJ2-1, with D tentatively TRBD1 (6 bases). Germline assignment: CDR1 SGHAT and CDR2 FQNNGV. Between the trimmed V and J ends, which lost 4 bases and 4 bases, there was a span of 11 bases. The CDR3 has 14 amino acids. The CDR3 sequence: CASSSRGQYNEQFF. In DNA form, the CDR3 reads TGTGCCAGCAGCTCGCGTGGACAGTACAATGAGCAGTTCTTC.

The gene calls are TRBV7-9 and TRBJ2-3, with D perhaps TRBD1 (5 bases). The CDR3 sequence is 16 residues long. V dropped 5 bases and J dropped 6 bases, with 21 bases sitting between them. Germline V gene data show CDR1 as SEHNR and CDR2 as FQNEAQ (reference sequence). CDR3 bases: TGTGCCAGCAGCCCCCAAGGGGCGCCATCCACGGATACGCAGTATTTT. It yields the protein CASSPQGAPSTDTQYF.

This clone was detected many times. The chain recombines TRBV9 with TRBJ1-4; TRBD1 might be the D (5 bases). The CDR3 length is 14 residues. The germline CDR1 and CDR2 sequences are SGDLS and YYNGEE. Trimming shortened V by 3 bases and J by 8 bases, and 14 bases separated the two germline ends. The CDR3 DNA follows: TGTGCCAGCAGCGCGGGAGTTGGGGGAGAAAAACTGTTTTTT. It encodes CASSAGVGGEKLFF.

The chain couples TRBV30 to TRBJ2-1; 7 bases match TRBD2. J was trimmed by 4 bases and V by 2 bases; bases with no gene match: 5. The germline V gene encodes CDR1 GTSNPN and CDR2 SVGIG (reference sequence). The CDR3 spans 14 residues. The CDR3 DNA follows: TGTGCCTGGAGTTCGTCTAGCGGTTACAATGAGCAGTTCTTC. It codes for CAWSSSSGYNEQFF.

This clone was seen just once. The CDR3 is CASSRTGGRFGEKLFF. CDR3 coding DNA: TGTGCCAGCAGTAGGACAGGGGGACGGTTCGGTGAAAAACTGTTTTTT. The V and J genes are TRBV27 and TRBJ1-4; TRBD1 aligns across 10 bases. CDR3 length equals 16 residues. Germline loops: CDR1 MNHEY, CDR2 SMNVEV (reference sequence). The junction had 10 bases not matched to a gene; V was cut back by 5 bases and J by 7 bases.

The chain has TRBV7-6 and TRBJ2-1; 10 nucleotides match TRBD2. Germline CDR1 SGHVS, CDR2 FNYEAQ. The trim removed 4 bases at V and 0 bases at J, leaving 12 bases unmatched. The CDR3 runs to 19 residues. CDR3 residues: CASSSVYKREGSSYNEQFF. DNA of the CDR3: TGTGCCAGCAGCTCAGTATACAAGCGGGAGGGAAGCTCCTACAATGAGCAGTTCTTC.

V gene TRBV9 combines with J gene TRBJ2-3; 7 bases match TRBD2. The CDR3 loop spans 17 amino acids. Unmatched junction bases numbered 13, after V lost 4 bases and J lost 2 bases. Germline V gene sequence: CDR1 SGDLS, CDR2 YYNGEE. The CDR3 here is CASSPGQASGPTDTQYF. For the CDR3, the DNA is TGTGCCAGCAGCCCGGGCCAGGCTAGCGGACCCACAGATACGCAGTATTTT. Drawing the rest from reference TRBV9 and TRBJ2-3, the complete variable domain is DSGVTQTPKHLITATGQRVTLRCSPRSGDLSVYWYQQSLDQGLQFLIQYYNGEERAKGNILERFSAQQFPDLHSELNLSSLELGDSALYFCASSPGQASGPTDTQYFGPGTRLTVL.

The chain joins TRBV20-1 to TRBJ2-7; D gene uncertain. This CDR3 spans 11 amino acids. Germline-derived CDR1 and CDR2 are DFQATT and SNEGSKA (reference sequence). The ends were cut back, 6 bases at V and 3 bases at J, with 9 bases in the middle. The DNA for the CDR3 is TGCAGTGCCATTTCCCTCTACGAGCAGTACTTC. The encoded protein is CSAISLYEQYF.

The chain joins TRBV9 to TRBJ1-1; the D is unclear. The ends were cut back, 3 bases at V and 4 bases at J, with 13 bases in the middle. CDR1 SGDLS and CDR2 YYNGEE come from the germline V gene. This CDR3 contains 14 residues. The CDR3 spells CASSAPAAGTEAFF. The CDR3 nucleotides are TGTGCCAGCAGCGCCCCTGCCGCGGGCACTGAAGCTTTCTTT.

V is TRBV29-1 and J is TRBJ1-2, with 7 bases that match TRBD1. Trimming removed 4 bases from V and 0 bases from J; junction bases left unmatched: 20. The CDR3 length is 19 residues. CDR1 and CDR2 (germline): SQVTM, ANQGSEA. CDR3 nucleotides: TGCAGCGTTGCCGGACGTTCCCCTGCCAGGGGGACTTCTAACTATGGCTACACCTTC. This encodes CSVAGRSPARGTSNYGYTF.

This rearrangement joins TRBV5-8 to TRBJ1-2; D is ambiguous. V lost 0 bases and J lost 7, with 1 base in between. This CDR3 contains 10 residues. CDR1 and CDR2 (germline): SGHTS, YDEGEE. CDR3: CASSLVGYTF. The DNA of the CDR3 is TGTGCCAGCAGCTTGGTTGGCTACACCTTC.

V and J are TRBV18 and TRBJ2-5, with a weak D call TRBD2 (6 bases). Germline V gene sequence: CDR1 KGHSH, CDR2 LQKENI. This CDR3 has 14 amino acids. V dropped 3 bases and J dropped 5 bases, with 13 bases sitting between them. As DNA, the CDR3 is TGTGCCAGCTCACCCCCTAGCGTATCGGAGACCCAGTACTTC. This sequence encodes CASSPPSVSETQYF.

The rearrangement joins TRBV30 to TRBJ2-5, with D tentatively TRBD1 (6 bases). The V end lost 5 bases, the J end lost 2 bases, and 12 bases lay between the germline ends. This CDR3 region has 13 residues. Germline V gene sequence: CDR1 GTSNPN, CDR2 SVGIG (reference sequence). CDR3 DNA sequence: TGTGCCTGGGGACAGAAACTACAAGAGACCCAGTACTTC. Translated, it gives CAWGQKLQETQYF.

In its sample, this clone was seen a few times. CDR3 coding DNA: TGTGCCAGCAGTCCGGGACTAGCGGGCGTTAATGAGCAGTTCTTC. Amino acid sequence: CASSPGLAGVNEQFF. The chain has TRBV7-7 and TRBJ2-1; 12 positions agree with TRBD2. This CDR3 is 15 amino acids long. Germline CDR1 and CDR2: SSHAT and FNYEAQ (reference sequence). Trimming cost V 6 bases and J 7 bases; bases outside gene matches: 7.

The chain links TRBV7-8 to TRBJ2-3; 11 nucleotides match TRBD2. This CDR3 region has 14 residues. Germline V gene lookup returns CDR1 SGHVS and CDR2 FQNEAQ. V shed 4 bases, J shed 5 bases, and the junction held 2 bases outside the gene matches. The CDR3 spells CASSSGLAGDTQYF. The CDR3 bases are TGTGCCAGCAGCTCCGGACTAGCGGGAGATACGCAGTATTTT.

The chain employs TRBV7-2 and TRBJ2-7; TRBD2 is a possible D gene (6 bases). Between the trimmed V and J ends, which lost 6 bases and 6 bases, there was a span of 15 bases. CDR1 is SGHTA, CDR2 FQGNSA, per germline. This CDR3 spans 13 amino acids. The DNA of the CDR3 is TGTGCCAGCAGATCCGGGGGTCGGCCCGAGCAGTACTTC. Protein: CASRSGGRPEQYF. Together with reference TRBV7-2 and TRBJ2-7, the CDR3 gives the full variable domain: GAGVSQSPSNKVTEKGKDVELRCDPISGHTALYWYRQSLGQGLEFLIYFQGNSAPDKSGLPSDRFSAERTGGSVSTLTIQRTQQEDSAVYLCASRSGGRPEQYFGPGTRLTVT.

The CDR3 DNA reads as TGTGCCAGCAGCTTATCCACAGGGGGCGAGACCCAGTACTTC. It yields the protein CASSLSTGGETQYF. V gene TRBV7-9 combines with J gene TRBJ2-5; 9 bases fit TRBD1. The CDR3 is made up of 14 amino acids. The germline CDR1 and CDR2 sequences are SEHNR and FQNEAQ (reference sequence). The trim removed 2 bases at V and 5 bases at J, leaving 3 bases unmatched.

This clone came up once. This rearrangement joins TRBV5-1 to TRBJ2-7; 13 nucleotides match TRBD2. V lost 1 base to trimming and J lost 3 bases; unmatched junction nucleotides: 4. CDR3 length: 16 amino acids. CDR1 is SGHRS and CDR2 is YFSETQ in the germline V gene. CDR3 sequence (DNA): TGCGCCAGCAGCTTGCTTACTAGCGGGAGGGACTACGAGCAGTACTTC. Protein: CASSLLTSGRDYEQYF.

The chain uses TRBV14 and TRBJ2-1; TRBD2 aligns across 8 bases. The trim removed 3 bases at V and 0 bases at J, leaving 7 bases unmatched. The CDR3 is 17 residues long. Germline V gene data show CDR1 as SGHDN and CDR2 as FVKESK. The CDR3 DNA reads TGTGCCAGCAGCCAGGGGATAAGCGGGAGCTCCTACAATGAGCAGTTCTTC. This codes for CASSQGISGSSYNEQFF. The full variable domain, with the rest looked up from reference TRBV14 and TRBJ2-1, is EAGVTQFPSHSVIEKGQTVTLRCDPISGHDNLYWYRRVMGKEIKFLLHFVKESKQDESGMPNNRFLAERTGGTYSTLKVQPAELEDSGVYFCASSQGISGSSYNEQFFGPGTRLTVL.